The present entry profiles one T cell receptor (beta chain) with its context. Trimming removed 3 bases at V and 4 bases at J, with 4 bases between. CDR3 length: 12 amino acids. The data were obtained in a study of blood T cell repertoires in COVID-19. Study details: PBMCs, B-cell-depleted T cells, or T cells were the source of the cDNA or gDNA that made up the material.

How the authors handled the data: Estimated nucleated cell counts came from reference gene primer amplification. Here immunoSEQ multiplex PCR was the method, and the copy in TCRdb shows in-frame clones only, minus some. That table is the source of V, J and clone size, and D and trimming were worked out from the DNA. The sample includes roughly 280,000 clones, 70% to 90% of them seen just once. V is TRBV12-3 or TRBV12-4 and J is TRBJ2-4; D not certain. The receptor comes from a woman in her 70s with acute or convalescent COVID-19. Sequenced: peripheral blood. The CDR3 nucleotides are TGTGCCAGCAGTTTCTCTAAAAACATTCAGTACTTC. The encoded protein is CASSFSKNIQYF.